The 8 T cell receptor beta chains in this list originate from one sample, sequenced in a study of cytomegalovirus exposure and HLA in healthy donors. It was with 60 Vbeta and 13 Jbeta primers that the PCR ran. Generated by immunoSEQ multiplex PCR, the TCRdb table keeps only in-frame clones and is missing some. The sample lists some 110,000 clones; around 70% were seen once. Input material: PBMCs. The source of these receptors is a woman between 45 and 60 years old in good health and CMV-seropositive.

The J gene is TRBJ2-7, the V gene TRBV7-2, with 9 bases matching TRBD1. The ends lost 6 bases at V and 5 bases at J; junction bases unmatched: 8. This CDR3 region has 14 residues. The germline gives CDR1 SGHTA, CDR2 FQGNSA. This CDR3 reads CASRGGQGLHEQYF. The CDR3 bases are TGTGCCAGCAGGGGGGGACAGGGCCTCCACGAGCAGTACTTC.

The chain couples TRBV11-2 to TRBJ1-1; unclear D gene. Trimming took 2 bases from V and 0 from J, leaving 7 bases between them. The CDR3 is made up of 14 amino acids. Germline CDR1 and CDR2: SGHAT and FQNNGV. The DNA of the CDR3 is TGTGCCAGCAGCTTAAATTCTATGAACACTGAAGCTTTCTTT. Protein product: CASSLNSMNTEAFF.

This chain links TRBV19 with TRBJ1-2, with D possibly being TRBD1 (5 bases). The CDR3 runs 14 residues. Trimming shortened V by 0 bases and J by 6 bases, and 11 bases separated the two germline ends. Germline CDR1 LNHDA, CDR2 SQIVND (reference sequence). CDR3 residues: CASSIEAGRDGYTF. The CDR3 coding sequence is TGTGCCAGTAGTATAGAGGCAGGGAGGGATGGCTACACCTTC.

CDR3: CASSSQGAIGYTF. The CDR3 DNA reads TGTGCCAGCAGCTCACAGGGGGCGATTGGCTACACCTTC. The rearrangement links TRBV7-2 to TRBJ1-2, with 9 bases lining up with TRBD1. CDR3 length: 13 residues. CDR1 is SGHTA, CDR2 FQGNSA, per germline. V shed 4 bases, J shed 7 bases, and the junction held 4 bases outside the gene matches.

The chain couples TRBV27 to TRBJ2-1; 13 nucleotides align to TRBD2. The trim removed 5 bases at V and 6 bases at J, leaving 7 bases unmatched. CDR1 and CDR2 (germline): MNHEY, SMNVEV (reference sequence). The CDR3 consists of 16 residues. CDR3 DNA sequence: TGTGCCAGCAGTAAACCGGGACTAGCGGGATTCAATGAGCAGTTCTTC. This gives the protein CASSKPGLAGFNEQFF.

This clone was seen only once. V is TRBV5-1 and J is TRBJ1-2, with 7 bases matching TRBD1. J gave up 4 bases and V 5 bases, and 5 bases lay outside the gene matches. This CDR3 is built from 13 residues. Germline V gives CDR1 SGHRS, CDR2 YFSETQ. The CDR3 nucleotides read TGCGCCAGCAGAGGGGACAGCCTCTATGGCTACACCTTC. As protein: CASRGDSLYGYTF.

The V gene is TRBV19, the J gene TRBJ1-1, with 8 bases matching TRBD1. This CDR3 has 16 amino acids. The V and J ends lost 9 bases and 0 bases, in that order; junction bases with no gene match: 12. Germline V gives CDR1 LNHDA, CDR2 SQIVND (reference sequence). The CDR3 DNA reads TGTGCCAGCTCCGGGACAGGCTTTAACATGAACACTGAAGCTTTCTTT. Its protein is CASSGTGFNMNTEAFF.

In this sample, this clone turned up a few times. DNA of the CDR3: TGTGCCGGTAAAACAGGGAGCTCCTACAATGAGCAGTTCTTC. This codes for CAGKTGSSYNEQFF. The rearrangement links TRBV5-6 to TRBJ2-1; tentative D call: TRBD1 (6 bases). The CDR3 totals 14 residues. V was shortened by 10 bases and J by 0 bases, with 14 bases between the two germline ends. Germline V lookup: CDR1 SGHDT, CDR2 YYEEEE.